This T cell receptor (beta chain) was profiled in a study of blood T cell repertoires in COVID-19. Study-wide context: Acute and convalescent COVID-19 samples came from the United States, Italy and Spain. Sources were T cells, B-cell-depleted T cells, or PBMCs; the material itself was cDNA or gDNA.

V shed 4 bases and J 2 bases; nucleotides not matched to a gene: 14. Per germline, CDR1 SGHRS and CDR2 YFSETQ. The CDR3 is 18 residues long. Per the original methods: Reference gene primer amplification gave nucleated cell count estimates. Produced via immunoSEQ multiplex PCR; TCRdb's table is partial and in-frame only. The D gene and trimming were derived from the DNA, and the V and J assignments and clone size from that table. Here the sample spans 340,000 or so clones, around 87% being singletons. The source material was peripheral blood. This chain links TRBV5-1 with TRBJ1-2; 10 bases agree with TRBD1. The sequence came from a man between 50 and 59 years old with active or convalescent COVID-19. In nucleotides, the CDR3 is TGCGCCAGCAGCCCGATGCAGGGACAGGGGTTGAGGAACTATGGCTACACCTTC. Its protein is CASSPMQGQGLRNYGYTF.